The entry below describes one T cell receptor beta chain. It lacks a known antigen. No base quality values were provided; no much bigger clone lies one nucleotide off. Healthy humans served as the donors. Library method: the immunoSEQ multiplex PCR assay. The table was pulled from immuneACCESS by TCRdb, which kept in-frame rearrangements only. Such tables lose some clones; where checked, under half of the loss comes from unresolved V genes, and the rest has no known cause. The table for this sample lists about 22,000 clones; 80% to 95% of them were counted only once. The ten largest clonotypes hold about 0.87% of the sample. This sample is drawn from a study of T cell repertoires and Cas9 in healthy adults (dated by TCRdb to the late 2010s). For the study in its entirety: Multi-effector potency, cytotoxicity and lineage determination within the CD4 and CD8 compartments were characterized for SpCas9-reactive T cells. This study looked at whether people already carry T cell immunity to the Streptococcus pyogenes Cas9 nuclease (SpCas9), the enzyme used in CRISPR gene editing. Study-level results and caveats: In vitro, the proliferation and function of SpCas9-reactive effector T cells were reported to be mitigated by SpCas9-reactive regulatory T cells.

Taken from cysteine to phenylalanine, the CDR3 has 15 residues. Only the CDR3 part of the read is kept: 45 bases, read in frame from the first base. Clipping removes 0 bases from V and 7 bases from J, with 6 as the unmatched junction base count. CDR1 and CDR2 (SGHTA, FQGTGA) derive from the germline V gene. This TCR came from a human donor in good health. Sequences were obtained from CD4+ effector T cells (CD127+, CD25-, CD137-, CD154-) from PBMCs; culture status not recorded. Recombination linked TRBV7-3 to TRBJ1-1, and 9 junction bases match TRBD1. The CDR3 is CASSLTGGQGREAFF. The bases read TGTGCCAGCAGCTTAACGGGGGGACAGGGTCGTGAAGCTTTCTTT.